The 21 T cell receptor beta chains below all came from one sample that was sequenced in a study of regulatory T cells in long-lasting Graves disease. HTBI primers from iRepertoire and Arm-PCR of CDR3 regions yielded the TCR beta libraries. TCRdb processed the multiplex PCR reads anew with MiXCR; each CDR3 protein has one entry. The sample shows roughly 420,000 distinct CDR3 sequences, less than 20% of them seen only once. Time point here: newly diagnosed GD, antithyroid drugs for less than 3 months. Following extraction of RNA from PBMCs, that RNA was used to make the TCR library. These data also featured in a second study, about T cells in Graves' hyperthyroidism and ophthalmopathy.

This sample comprised peripheral blood mononuclear cells (PBMCs), obtained at new diagnosis, from a patient treated with antithyroid drugs. The receptors derive from a woman in her twenties or thirties with Graves disease.

This clonotype has ten or more counts. The chain employs TRBV11-2 and TRBJ2-7; possible D gene TRBD2, 6 bases. The V end was cut by 0 bases, the J end by 3 bases, with 12 bases between. CDR1 is SGHAT and CDR2 is FQNNGV in the germline V gene. The CDR3 extends over 15 amino acids. The CDR3 region is CASSLDLALYYEQYF. CDR3 DNA sequence: TGTGCCAGCAGCTTAGACCTAGCGCTATACTACGAGCAGTACTTC.

This clonotype was observed at least ten times. This chain joins TRBV5-1 and TRBJ2-2; TRBD1 matches 8 bases. With 4 bases clipped from V and 2 bases from J, the junction kept 7 bases outside the gene matches. The CDR3 runs 16 residues. Germline-derived CDR1 and CDR2 are SGHRS and YFSETQ. This chain's CDR3 is CASSRNGQGNTGELFF. The CDR3 DNA is TGCGCCAGCAGCCGGAATGGACAGGGAAACACCGGGGAGCTGTTTTTT. Combining the CDR3 with reference TRBV5-1 and TRBJ2-2 gives the whole variable domain KAGVTQTPRYLIKTRGQQVTLSCSPISGHRSVSWYQQTPGQGLQFLFEYFSETQRNKGNFPGRFSGRQFSNSRSEMNVSTLELGDSALYLCASSRNGQGNTGELFFGEGSRLTVL.

This clonotype showed up many times. The rearrangement links TRBV27 to TRBJ2-1; TRBD1 aligns across 9 bases. Trimming cost V 5 bases and J 6 bases; bases outside gene matches: 8. The CDR3 has 15 amino acids. CDR1 and CDR2 (germline): MNHEY, SMNVEV (reference sequence). CDR3 sequence: CASSIVRDRVNEQFF. For the CDR3, the DNA is TGTGCCAGCAGTATCGTCCGGGACAGGGTCAATGAGCAGTTCTTC.

This rearrangement joins TRBV7-9 to TRBJ1-1; no clear D gene. V lost 5 bases, J lost 0 bases, and 10 bases lay in between. In germline, CDR1 is SEHNR, CDR2 FQNEAQ (reference sequence). The CDR3 length is 14 residues. The CDR3 protein is CASSREYMNTEAFF. The CDR3, as DNA: TGTGCCAGCAGCCGCGAATACATGAACACTGAAGCTTTCTTT. Full variable domain (rest looked up from reference TRBV7-9 and TRBJ1-1): DTGVSQNPRHKITKRGQNVTFRCDPISEHNRLYWYRQTLGQGPEFLTYFQNEAQLEKSRLLSDRFSAERPKGSFSTLEIQRTEQGDSAMYLCASSREYMNTEAFFGQGTRLTVV.

This clonotype showed up many times. The genes are TRBV2 and TRBJ2-2; no firm D call. CDR1 SNHLY and CDR2 FYNNEI come from the germline V gene. The germline V and J ends were trimmed by 7 bases and 4 bases, with 7 bases remaining between them. The CDR3 totals 12 residues. The CDR3 reads CASTERTGELFF. CDR3 nucleotides: TGTGCCAGCACCGAGCGCACCGGGGAGCTGTTTTTT. The variable domain in full, completed from reference TRBV2 and TRBJ2-2, reads EPEVTQTPSHQVTQMGQEVILRCVPISNHLYFYWYRQILGQKVEFLVSFYNNEISEKSEIFDDQFSVERPDGSNFTLKIRSTKLEDSAMYFCASTERTGELFFGEGSRLTVL.

This clonotype turned up a few times. The rearrangement joins TRBV7-3 to TRBJ2-2, with D perhaps matching TRBD1 (6 bases). CDR1 and CDR2 from the germline V gene are SGHTA and FQGTGA. V lost 4 bases, J lost 3 bases, and 12 bases lay in between. This CDR3 is built from 15 residues. CDR3 in amino acids: CASSSSGADTGELFF. The DNA for the CDR3 is TGTGCCAGCAGCTCCTCAGGGGCCGACACCGGGGAGCTGTTTTTT.

With respect to this clonotype: The CDR3 carries no conserved terminal phenylalanine or tryptophan, so it likely arises from a read error. The CDR3: CASSQTDRLSSYEQYS. CDR3 coding DNA: TGTGCCAGCAGCCAGACAGACAGGTTGAGCTCCTACGAGCAGTACTCC. The genes are TRBV3-1 and TRBJ2-7, with D perhaps TRBD1 (6 bases). The germline V gene encodes CDR1 LGHDT and CDR2 YNNKEL (reference sequence). V was trimmed by 3 bases and J by 0 bases, leaving 15 bases between them. The CDR3 has 16 amino acids.

The table lists this clonotype with many counts. The DNA of the CDR3 is TGTGCCAGCAGTTTACAGGGTTGGGTCACTGAAGCTTTCTTT. Protein sequence: CASSLQGWVTEAFF. This sequence joins TRBV12-3 or TRBV12-4 and TRBJ1-1; D possibly corresponds to TRBD1 (5 bases). Trimming pared 2 bases from V and 4 bases from J, leaving 11 bases between. The CDR3 loop spans 14 amino acids.

This clonotype was observed many times. The rearrangement links TRBV20-1 to TRBJ1-1; no reliable D call. The CDR3 covers 14 residues. V lost 6 bases to trimming and J lost 6 bases, with 20 bases between them. Germline CDR1 DFQATT, CDR2 SNEGSKA (reference sequence). For the CDR3, the DNA is TGCAGTGCCCTTGAGGAATTCTCGGGCGCTGAAGCTTTCTTT. Translating it yields CSALEEFSGAEAFF.

This clonotype was seen a few times. The chain uses TRBV27 and TRBJ1-6; TRBD1 agrees at 8 bases. Germline lookup yields CDR1 MNHEY and CDR2 SMNVEV (reference sequence). J gave up 0 bases and V 3 bases, and 4 bases lay outside the gene matches. CDR3 length: 17 residues. CDR3 sequence: CASSFSGGYSYNSPLHF. The CDR3 nucleotides read TGTGCCAGCAGTTTCTCAGGGGGCTACTCCTATAATTCACCCCTCCACTTT.

This clonotype was recorded at least ten times. The chain couples TRBV2 to TRBJ2-3; 10 nucleotides agree with TRBD2. V was clipped by 6 bases and J by 1 base; unmatched bases: 7. The CDR3 has 16 residues. CDR1 and CDR2 (germline): SNHLY, FYNNEI. The CDR3 loop is CASRPGLARGTDTQYF. In DNA form, the CDR3 reads TGTGCCAGCAGGCCGGGACTAGCGCGCGGCACAGATACGCAGTATTTT.

This clonotype showed up many times. The V gene is TRBV6-1, the J gene TRBJ1-1; D is unresolved. The CDR3 runs 14 residues. Germline V CDR1 and CDR2: MNHNS, SASEGT. Trimming stripped 10 bases from V and 0 bases from J, with 15 bases between. The CDR3 protein is CATTRRQMNTEAFF. The CDR3 bases are TGTGCCACGACCCGACGGCAAATGAACACTGAAGCTTTCTTT.

This clonotype showed up just a few times. The CDR3 bases are TGTGCCAGCAGCCCCGGGACTAGCGGGACCCAAAGCTACGAGCAGTACTTC. Translated, it gives CASSPGTSGTQSYEQYF. The chain carries TRBV12-3 or TRBV12-4 and TRBJ2-7; TRBD2 matches 13 bases. The J segment lost 3 bases and the V segment lost 6 bases, leaving 11 bases of the junction unmatched. This CDR3 is 17 amino acids long.

This clonotype was seen at least ten times. The V gene is TRBV6-1, the J gene TRBJ2-7; D unclear. The ends were cut back, 4 bases at V and 2 bases at J, with 12 bases in the middle. Germline V gives CDR1 MNHNS, CDR2 SASEGT. The CDR3 spans 14 residues. The CDR3 coding sequence is TGTGCCAGCAGTGTATTAGACGGTCCCTACGAGCAGTACTTC. Its protein product is CASSVLDGPYEQYF.

Ten or more counts support this clonotype. This chain links TRBV20-1 with TRBJ1-5; a weak D match, TRBD1 (5 bases). With 0 bases removed from V and 6 bases from J, the gap between germline ends came to 12 bases. CDR3 length: 14 residues. Germline V lookup: CDR1 DFQATT, CDR2 SNEGSKA (reference sequence). CDR3 nucleotides: TGCAGTGCTAGAGAGACAGCCCCCGGTCAGCCCCAGCATTTT. Its translation: CSARETAPGQPQHF.

This clonotype was seen ten or more times. As DNA, the CDR3 is TGTGCCAGCAGCCTAAGACAGGGGGCGCGCAATGAGCAGTTCTTC. Translation: CASSLRQGARNEQFF. This chain uses TRBV11-2 with TRBJ2-1; 10 positions match TRBD1. The germline gives CDR1 SGHAT, CDR2 FQNNGV. The CDR3 is 15 residues long. J was trimmed by 6 bases and V by 5 bases; bases with no gene match: 7.

This clonotype appeared many times. J is TRBJ2-2 and V is TRBV24-1; TRBD1 aligns across 7 bases. Losses at the gene ends were 4 bases for V and 0 bases for J; bases not matched to a gene: 7. The germline V gene encodes CDR1 KGHDR and CDR2 SFDVKD. The length of the CDR3 is 17 residues. The DNA of the CDR3 is TGTGCCACCAGTGACCTTGGGACAGCCGCGAACACCGGGGAGCTGTTTTTT. It translates to CATSDLGTAANTGELFF.

V usage is TRBV6-2 or TRBV6-3 and J usage is TRBJ2-6; 8 bases agree with TRBD1. The CDR3 contains 13 residues. Germline V gene sequence: CDR1 MNHEY, CDR2 SVGEGT. With V trimmed by 6 bases and J by 6 bases, 1 base remained unmatched. CDR3 amino acids: CASRDRVANVLTF. Here the CDR3 DNA reads TGTGCCAGCAGGGACAGGGTGGCCAACGTCCTGACTTTC.

This clonotype was counted many times. The rearrangement uses TRBV6-2 or TRBV6-3 and TRBJ1-5; 9 bases align to TRBD1. The CDR3 has 15 residues. V shed 7 bases, J shed 3 bases, and the junction held 7 bases outside the gene matches. Looked up from germline, CDR1 is MNHEY and CDR2 is SVGEGT. This CDR3 reads CASKLGQGFNQPQHF. CDR3 nucleotides: TGTGCCAGCAAGTTGGGACAGGGTTTCAATCAGCCCCAGCATTTT.

This clonotype was observed a handful of times. This chain uses TRBV29-1 with TRBJ2-1; D not resolved. The CDR3 runs 12 residues. V lost 4 bases and J lost 1, with 5 bases in between. In germline, CDR1 is SQVTM, CDR2 ANQGSEA. CDR3 amino acids: CSVGTSYNEQFF. The CDR3 region has the DNA TGCAGCGTTGGCACATCCTACAATGAGCAGTTCTTC.

As regards this clonotype: A read error may explain this, as a much larger clone is one base away. This sequence joins TRBV5-1 and TRBJ2-1; the match to TRBD2 covers 8 bases. The CDR3 has 15 amino acids. Germline V gives CDR1 SGHRS, CDR2 YFSETQ. Losses at the gene ends were 3 bases for V and 7 bases for J; bases not matched to a gene: 9. The DNA for the CDR3 is TGCGCCAGCAGCTCGGAGTGGCGGGAGGAGAATGAGCAGTTCTTC. Its protein product is CASSSEWREENEQFF.